Included here is one T cell receptor (beta chain) sequence, with context. This specimen comes from a study of monozygotic twins with inflammatory bowel disease. Whole blood supplied total RNA, and T cells were not sorted. TCRdb reanalyzed the 5' RACE reads and collapses them to one entry per CDR3 protein, without DNA. The sample table includes 310,000 or so distinct CDR3 sequences. The CDR3 is 16 residues long. Germline CDR1 SGHRS, CDR2 YFSETQ. J is TRBJ2-1 and V is TRBV5-1; checking the TCRdb D call of TRBD2 is not possible without DNA. The receptor comes from a human donor with ulcerative colitis or Crohn's disease, or a healthy co-twin of an affected twin (not recorded which). Material: blood. CDR3 amino acids: CASSLAALAGSVEQFF.